Presented here are 28 T cell receptor beta chains from one specimen sequenced in a study of blood T cell repertoires in COVID-19. Clones were read by immunoSEQ multiplex PCR, and TCRdb kept only the in-frame ones, dropping some. The sample shows 65,000 to 70,000 clones, over 65% of them seen only once. Material for sequencing was peripheral blood. The receptors shown here come from a human donor in a cohort sampled during active COVID-19.

V gene TRBV7-2 combines with J gene TRBJ2-1; 7 bases are shared with TRBD1. V shed 2 bases and J 6 bases; nucleotides not matched to a gene: 7. This CDR3 has 15 amino acids. Germline CDR1 SGHTA, CDR2 FQGNSA. The CDR3 loop reads CASSLSRGPSNEQFF. CDR3 DNA sequence: TGTGCCAGCAGCTTATCAAGGGGGCCGTCCAATGAGCAGTTCTTC.

The gene calls are TRBV7-6 and TRBJ1-6; 7 nucleotides match TRBD1. With V trimmed by 5 bases and J by 8 bases, 3 bases remained unmatched. CDR1 is SGHVS, CDR2 FNYEAQ, per germline. This CDR3 is 13 amino acids long. This chain's CDR3 is CASSPGGYSPLHF. CDR3 sequence (DNA): TGTGCCAGCAGCCCAGGGGGGTATTCACCCCTCCACTTT.

The CDR3 loop reads CASSQDRGAGATTGELFF. DNA of the CDR3: TGTGCCAGCAGCCAAGATCGGGGGGCAGGGGCGACCACCGGGGAGCTGTTTTTT. The chain uses TRBV4-2 and TRBJ2-2, with D possibly being TRBD2 (7 bases). Germline CDR1 LGHNA, CDR2 YNFKEQ. There are 18 residues in the CDR3. Trimming shortened V by 0 bases and J by 4 bases, and 18 bases separated the two germline ends.

This clone was found a few times. V gene TRBV4-1 combines with J gene TRBJ1-1; 7 bases agree with TRBD1. CDR1 and CDR2 from the germline V gene are MGHRA and YSYEKL. The CDR3 is made up of 14 amino acids. V lost 4 bases, J lost 7 bases, and 9 bases stayed unmatched. CDR3: CASSRTGRENEAFF. Written as DNA, the CDR3 is TGCGCCAGCAGCCGGACAGGCCGGGAGAATGAAGCTTTCTTT.

The chain is built from TRBV6-5 and TRBJ2-3, with D possibly TRBD2 on 6 matching bases. The CDR3 sequence is 11 residues long. V was cut by 10 bases and J by 4 bases, with 9 bases left in between. CDR1 MNHEY and CDR2 SVGAGI come from the germline V gene. The chain's CDR3 is CATRRADTQYF. The CDR3 bases are TGTGCCACAAGGAGGGCAGATACGCAGTATTTT.

CDR3 nucleotides: TGTGCCAGCCATTCCAGGGGTACAGATACGCAGTATTTT. Protein: CASHSRGTDTQYF. The chain joins TRBV6-1 to TRBJ2-3; TRBD1 might be the D (6 bases). Germline CDR1 MNHNS, CDR2 SASEGT. The V end was cut by 8 bases, the J end by 3 bases, with 12 bases between. The CDR3 runs to 13 residues.

This clone has more than one count but fewer than ten. The chain has TRBV19 and TRBJ2-7; TRBD2 matches 10 bases. This CDR3 contains 14 residues. Germline assignment: CDR1 LNHDA and CDR2 SQIVND (reference sequence). V lost 4 bases, J lost 0 bases, and 0 bases stayed unmatched. The CDR3 sequence is CASSTSGSSYEQYF. DNA of the CDR3: TGTGCCAGTAGTACTAGCGGGAGCTCCTACGAGCAGTACTTC.

The chain carries TRBV3-1 (or the pseudogene TRBV3-2) and TRBJ1-3; the D gene is possibly TRBD1 (6 bases). The CDR3 is made up of 15 amino acids. Germline assignment: CDR1 LGHDT and CDR2 YNNKEL (reference sequence). Trimming left V 4 bases short and J 0 bases short, with 10 bases between. The CDR3 here is CASSRDRRSGNTIYF. The CDR3 DNA reads as TGTGCCAGCAGCCGAGACAGGCGCTCTGGAAACACCATATATTTT.

The chain couples TRBV6-2 or TRBV6-3 to TRBJ2-7; 9 bases align to TRBD2. The CDR3 is made up of 17 amino acids. The V gene's germline CDR1 is MNHEY and CDR2 SVGEGT. V lost 2 bases to trimming and J lost 2 bases; unmatched junction nucleotides: 10. CDR3: CASSYPIAGAVTYEQYF. The CDR3 nucleotides are TGTGCCAGCAGTTACCCCATAGCGGGGGCCGTTACCTACGAGCAGTACTTC.

V is TRBV19 and J is TRBJ2-7; TRBD2 is a possible D gene (6 bases). The ends were cut back, 4 bases at V and 4 bases at J, with 14 bases in the middle. Germline CDR1 is LNHDA and CDR2 is SQIVND (reference sequence). The CDR3 covers 14 residues. The CDR3, as DNA: TGTGCCAGTAGTACAAGGACTAATCCTTACGAGCAGTACTTC. Amino acid sequence: CASSTRTNPYEQYF.

In its sample, this clone was seen once. The chain couples TRBV5-1 to TRBJ2-5; maybe TRBD2 (7 bases). Trimming took off 0 bases at V and 4 bases at J, with 13 bases between the two ends. Germline V gene data show CDR1 as SGHRS and CDR2 as YFSETQ. The CDR3 runs 15 residues. CDR3 bases: TGCGCCAGCAGCTTGGTAGGGGGGGCAGGAGAGACCCAGTACTTC. Amino acids: CASSLVGGAGETQYF.

This clone occurred once. The chain employs TRBV5-1 and TRBJ1-3, with D perhaps TRBD1 (5 bases). The CDR3 length is 16 residues. V was pared by 3 bases and J by 0 bases, with 13 bases between. Germline V CDR1 and CDR2: SGHRS, YFSETQ. The DNA of the CDR3 is TGCGCCAGCAGCTCGGGCCCGCAGGGCTCTGGAAACACCATATATTTT. This sequence encodes CASSSGPQGSGNTIYF.

The chain combines TRBV2 with TRBJ1-3, with 7 positions matching TRBD1. V was pared by 6 bases and J by 2 bases, with 7 bases of the junction left unmatched. The length of the CDR3 is 15 residues. The germline V gene has CDR1 SNHLY and CDR2 FYNNEI. In nucleotides, the CDR3 is TGTGCCAGCAGACCACAGGGGAATCCTGGAAACACCATATATTTT. Its translation: CASRPQGNPGNTIYF.

The chain uses TRBV7-2 and TRBJ2-7; possibly TRBD1 for D (5 bases). CDR1 and CDR2 (germline): SGHTA, FQGNSA. Trimming shortened V by 0 bases and J by 5 bases, and 14 bases separated the two germline ends. CDR3 length: 15 amino acids. The CDR3 is CASSLAQAGLDEQYF. The CDR3 bases are TGTGCCAGCAGCTTAGCGCAGGCAGGGTTGGACGAGCAGTACTTC. Drawing the rest from reference TRBV7-2 and TRBJ2-7, the complete variable domain is GAGVSQSPSNKVTEKGKDVELRCDPISGHTALYWYRQSLGQGLEFLIYFQGNSAPDKSGLPSDRFSAERTGGSVSTLTIQRTQQEDSAVYLCASSLAQAGLDEQYFGPGTRLTVT.

As regards this clone: The identical CDR3 is also encoded by other nucleotide sequences in the sample. The chain uses TRBV4-1 and TRBJ2-3; a possible D gene is TRBD1 (6 bases). V lost 1 base to trimming and J lost 0 bases, with 11 bases between them. This CDR3 spans 16 amino acids. Germline V gene lookup returns CDR1 MGHRA and CDR2 YSYEKL. The CDR3 loop reads CASSQAPTGSTDTQYF. CDR3 coding DNA: TGCGCCAGCAGCCAAGCCCCGACAGGCAGCACAGATACGCAGTATTTT.

The rearrangement links TRBV3-1 (or the pseudogene TRBV3-2) to TRBJ2-7; D gene unclear. The CDR3 has 17 residues. Between the trimmed V and J ends, which lost 1 base and 3 bases, there was a span of 19 bases. Germline V gene lookup returns CDR1 LGHDT and CDR2 YNNKEL (reference sequence). The CDR3 coding sequence is TGTGCCAGCAGCCAAGGGTACCCGTCGCGCACCGTCTACGAGCAGTACTTC. It encodes CASSQGYPSRTVYEQYF.

V is TRBV19 and J is TRBJ2-5; perhaps TRBD1 as D (5 bases). The germline gives CDR1 LNHDA, CDR2 SQIVND (reference sequence). The CDR3 sequence is 14 residues long. V gave up 5 bases and J gave up 2 bases, with 12 bases separating them. The CDR3 nucleotides are TGTGCCAGTAGTCAGACAGAGCAACAAGAGACCCAGTACTTC. It translates to CASSQTEQQETQYF. Full variable domain (outside the CDR3, taken from reference TRBV19 and TRBJ2-5): DGGITQSPKYLFRKEGQNVTLSCEQNLNHDAMYWYRQDPGQGLRLIYYSQIVNDFQKGDIAEGYSVSREKKESFPLTVTSAQKNPTAFYLCASSQTEQQETQYFGPGTRLLVL.

V and J are TRBV6-2 or TRBV6-3 and TRBJ1-4; D remains ambiguous. From germline, CDR1 is MNHEY and CDR2 SVGEGT. CDR3 length: 16 residues. V was trimmed by 6 bases and J by 0 bases, leaving 14 bases between them. The CDR3 region has the DNA TGTGCCAGCAGCCTCGGACTCACGGCAACTAATGAAAAACTGTTTTTT. Its translation is CASSLGLTATNEKLFF.

The gene calls are TRBV5-1 and TRBJ2-1, with 9 bases aligning to TRBD2. Germline lookup yields CDR1 SGHRS and CDR2 YFSETQ. This CDR3 has 18 residues. V lost 0 bases and J lost 0; bases outside the gene matches: 7. In DNA, the CDR3 is TGCGCCAGCAGCTTGGAACTAGCGGGTATGAGCTCCTACAATGAGCAGTTCTTC. Its translation is CASSLELAGMSSYNEQFF.

This clone turned up a few times. This same CDR3 is encoded by further DNA sequences in the sample. The gene calls are TRBV24-1 and TRBJ2-2, with D possibly TRBD2 on 6 matching bases. V was pared by 5 bases and J by 2 bases, with 8 bases between. The CDR3 sequence is 14 residues long. Germline values: CDR1 KGHDR, CDR2 SFDVKD. For the CDR3, the DNA is TGTGCCACCAGTGCGGGGGTAAACACCGGGGAGCTGTTTTTT. This translates into CATSAGVNTGELFF.

This clone was detected only a few times. V is TRBV11-2 and J is TRBJ2-2, with D maybe TRBD1 (6 bases). CDR3 length equals 14 residues. V was shortened by 6 bases and J by 7 bases, with 15 bases between the two germline ends. The germline V gene has CDR1 SGHAT and CDR2 FQNNGV. The CDR3 nucleotides read TGTGCCAGCAGGGTGGGGGCGGATAACGGGGAGCTGTTTTTT. Protein product: CASRVGADNGELFF. Full variable domain (rest looked up from reference TRBV11-2 and TRBJ2-2): EAGVAQSPRYKIIEKRQSVAFWCNPISGHATLYWYQQILGQGPKLLIQFQNNGVVDDSQLPKDRFSAERLKGVDSTLKIQPAKLEDSAVYLCASRVGADNGELFFGEGSRLTVL.

V gene TRBV15 combines with J gene TRBJ1-5; no clear D gene. Per germline, CDR1 LNHNV and CDR2 YYDKDF (reference sequence). Trimming removed 3 bases at V and 4 bases at J, with 4 bases between. The CDR3 loop spans 12 amino acids. The CDR3: CATSSLNQPQHF. CDR3 bases: TGTGCCACCAGCAGCCTAAATCAGCCCCAGCATTTT.

V and J are TRBV27 and TRBJ1-2, with D tentatively TRBD1 (5 bases). The CDR3 totals 13 residues. From germline, CDR1 is MNHEY and CDR2 SMNVEV (reference sequence). Trimming took 2 bases from V and 7 from J, leaving 11 bases between them. Here the CDR3 DNA reads TGTGCCAGCAGTTTACTCCAGGGCTCTGGCTACACCTTC. This codes for CASSLLQGSGYTF.

J is TRBJ2-6 and V is TRBV4-1; 8 positions agree with TRBD2. The CDR3 is 16 residues long. The ends lost 8 bases at V and 3 bases at J; junction bases unmatched: 9. Germline CDR1 MGHRA, CDR2 YSYEKL. In nucleotides, the CDR3 is TGCGCCAGCCCCCCGCGGGGGGCGGGTGGGGCCAACGTCCTGACTTTC. Encoded protein: CASPPRGAGGANVLTF.

V usage is TRBV23-1 and J usage is TRBJ1-4; 7 nucleotides agree with TRBD1. TRBV23-1 is marked as an open reading frame, function uncertain. The CDR3 runs to 15 residues. V was pared by 8 bases and J by 8 bases, with 14 bases of the junction left unmatched. DNA for the CDR3: TGCGCCAGCCCCCCCCTAGGGGACAGTGTGGAAAAACTGTTTTTT. This encodes CASPPLGDSVEKLFF.

This chain connects TRBV6-2 or TRBV6-3 to TRBJ1-2; 8 positions match TRBD1. J gave up 4 bases and V 4 bases, and 8 bases lay outside the gene matches. Germline values: CDR1 MNHEY, CDR2 SVGEGT. This CDR3 spans 15 amino acids. The CDR3: CASSFGTGGVYGYTF. The CDR3 DNA reads TGTGCCAGCAGTTTCGGGACAGGCGGAGTCTATGGCTACACCTTC.

The genes are TRBV5-1 and TRBJ1-6, with 9 bases identical to TRBD1. Germline CDR1 SGHRS, CDR2 YFSETQ. This CDR3 has 17 residues. Trimming cost V 0 bases and J 7 bases; bases outside gene matches: 8. The DNA for the CDR3 is TGCGCCAGCAGCTTGGACTACAGGGGGCGAACGAATTCACCCCTCCACTTT. Translating gives CASSLDYRGRTNSPLHF.

V usage is TRBV5-8 and J usage is TRBJ2-7, with TRBD2 matching 7 bases. There are 15 residues in the CDR3. V dropped 2 bases and J dropped 0; count of bases not matched to a gene: 5. Germline lookup yields CDR1 SGHTS and CDR2 YDEGEE. CDR3 region: CASSLAGLVSYEQYF. DNA for the CDR3: TGTGCCAGCAGCTTAGCGGGACTGGTCTCCTACGAGCAGTACTTC.